The T cell receptor beta chain described here comes from a study of blood T cell repertoires in COVID-19. Germline CDR1 is SGHRS and CDR2 is YFSETQ. This CDR3 is built from 17 residues. Regarding this clone: A junction end diverges from the germline sequence, so it may reflect a read error.

As processed by the authors: Amplification with reference gene primers provided the estimates of nucleated cell counts. Sequenced by immunoSEQ multiplex PCR; TCRdb stores in-frame clones only, minus some. V, J and clone size reflect that table, while D and trimming were determined from the DNA. In the table there are 140,000 to 150,000 clones, 84% of which are singletons. Individuals drawn from 20 to 30 US areas were about 18 to 90 years old. This chain links TRBV5-1 with TRBJ2-3; 12 bases are a match to TRBD2. The sequencing input was PBMCs or T cells enriched from blood (not recorded which). The receptor comes from a woman between 45 and 60 years old with acute COVID-19. The chain's CDR3 is CASRLGLAGYSTDTQYF. DNA of the CDR3: TGCGCCAGCAGATTGGGACTAGCGGGCTATTCCACAGATACGCAGTATTTT.